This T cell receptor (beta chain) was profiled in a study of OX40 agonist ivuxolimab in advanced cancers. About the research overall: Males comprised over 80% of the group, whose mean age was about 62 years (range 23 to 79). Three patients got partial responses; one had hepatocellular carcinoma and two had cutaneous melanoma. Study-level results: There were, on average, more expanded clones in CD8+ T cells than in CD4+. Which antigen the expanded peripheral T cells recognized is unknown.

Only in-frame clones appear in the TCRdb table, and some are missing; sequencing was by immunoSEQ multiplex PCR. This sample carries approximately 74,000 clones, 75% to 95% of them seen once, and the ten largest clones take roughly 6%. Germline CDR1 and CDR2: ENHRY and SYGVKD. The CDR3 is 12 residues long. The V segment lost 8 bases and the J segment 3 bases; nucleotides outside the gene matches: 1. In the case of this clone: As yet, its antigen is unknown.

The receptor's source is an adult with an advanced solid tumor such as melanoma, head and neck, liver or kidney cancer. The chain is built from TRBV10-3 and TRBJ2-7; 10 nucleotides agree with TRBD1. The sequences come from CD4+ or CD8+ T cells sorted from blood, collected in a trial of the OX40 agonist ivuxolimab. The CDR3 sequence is CAIGTGDYEQYF. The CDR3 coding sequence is TGTGCCATCGGGACAGGGGACTACGAGCAGTACTTC.